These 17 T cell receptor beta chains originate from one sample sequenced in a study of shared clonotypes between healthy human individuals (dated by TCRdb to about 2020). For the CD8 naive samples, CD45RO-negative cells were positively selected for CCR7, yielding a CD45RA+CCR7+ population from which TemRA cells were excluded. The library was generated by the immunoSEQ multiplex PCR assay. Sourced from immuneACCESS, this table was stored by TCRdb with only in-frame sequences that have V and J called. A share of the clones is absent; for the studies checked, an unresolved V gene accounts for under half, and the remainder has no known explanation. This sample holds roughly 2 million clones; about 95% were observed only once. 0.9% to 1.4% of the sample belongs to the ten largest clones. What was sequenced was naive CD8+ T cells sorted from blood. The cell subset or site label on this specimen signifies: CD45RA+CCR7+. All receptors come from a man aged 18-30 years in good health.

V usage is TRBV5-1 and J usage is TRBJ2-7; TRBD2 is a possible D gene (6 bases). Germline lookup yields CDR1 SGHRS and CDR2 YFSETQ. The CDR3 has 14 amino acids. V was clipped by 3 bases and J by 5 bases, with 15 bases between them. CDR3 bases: TGCGCCAGCAGCTACTTTTTAACGGGGGACGAGCAGTACTTC. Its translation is CASSYFLTGDEQYF.

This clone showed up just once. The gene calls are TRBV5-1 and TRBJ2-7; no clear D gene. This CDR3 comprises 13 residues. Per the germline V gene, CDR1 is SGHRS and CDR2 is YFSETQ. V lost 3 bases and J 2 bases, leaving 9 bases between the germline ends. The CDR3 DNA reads TGCGCCAGCAGCTGGTCCGAGGCCTACGAGCAGTACTTC. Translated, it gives CASSWSEAYEQYF.

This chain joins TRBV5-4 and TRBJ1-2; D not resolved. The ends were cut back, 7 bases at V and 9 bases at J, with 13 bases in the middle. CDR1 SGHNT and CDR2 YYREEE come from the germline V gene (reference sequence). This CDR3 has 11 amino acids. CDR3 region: CASGGPARYTF. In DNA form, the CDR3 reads TGTGCCAGCGGCGGACCCGCACGCTACACCTTC.

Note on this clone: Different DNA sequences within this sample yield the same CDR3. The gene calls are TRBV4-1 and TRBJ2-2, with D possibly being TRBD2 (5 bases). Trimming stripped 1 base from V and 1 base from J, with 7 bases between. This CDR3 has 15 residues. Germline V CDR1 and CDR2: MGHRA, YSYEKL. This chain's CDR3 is CASSQVGENTGELFF. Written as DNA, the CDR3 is TGCGCCAGCAGCCAAGTCGGGGAGAACACCGGGGAGCTGTTTTTT.

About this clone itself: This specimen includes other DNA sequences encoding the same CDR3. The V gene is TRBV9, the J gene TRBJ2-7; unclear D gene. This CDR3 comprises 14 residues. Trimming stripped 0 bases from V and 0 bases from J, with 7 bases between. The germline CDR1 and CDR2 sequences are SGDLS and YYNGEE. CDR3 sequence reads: CASSVDGSSYEQYF. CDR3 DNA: TGTGCCAGCAGCGTAGATGGCAGCTCCTACGAGCAGTACTTC. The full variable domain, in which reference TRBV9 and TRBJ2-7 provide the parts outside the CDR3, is DSGVTQTPKHLITATGQRVTLRCSPRSGDLSVYWYQQSLDQGLQFLIQYYNGEERAKGNILERFSAQQFPDLHSELNLSSLELGDSALYFCASSVDGSSYEQYFGPGTRLTVT.

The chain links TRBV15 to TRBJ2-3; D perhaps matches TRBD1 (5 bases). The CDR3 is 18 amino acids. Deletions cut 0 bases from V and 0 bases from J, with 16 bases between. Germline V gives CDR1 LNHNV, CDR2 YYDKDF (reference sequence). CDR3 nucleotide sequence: TGTGCCACCAGCAGAGATAAGGGGCACCCCGTTAGCACAGATACGCAGTATTTT. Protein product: CATSRDKGHPVSTDTQYF.

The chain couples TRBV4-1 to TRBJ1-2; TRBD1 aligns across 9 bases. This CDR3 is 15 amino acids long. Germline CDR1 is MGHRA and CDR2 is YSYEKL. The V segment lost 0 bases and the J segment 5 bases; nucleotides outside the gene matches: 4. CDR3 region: CASSQDPGTGYGYTF. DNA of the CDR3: TGCGCCAGCAGCCAAGATCCGGGGACAGGGTATGGCTACACCTTC.

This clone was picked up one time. CDR3 bases: TGCGCCAGCAGCTTGGTGGCTAGCGGGATAGTCACAGATACGCAGTATTTT. Protein sequence: CASSLVASGIVTDTQYF. The gene calls are TRBV5-1 and TRBJ2-3; 9 positions match TRBD2. Germline V gene sequence: CDR1 SGHRS, CDR2 YFSETQ. This CDR3 has 17 residues. V shed 0 bases, J shed 2 bases, and the junction held 7 bases outside the gene matches.

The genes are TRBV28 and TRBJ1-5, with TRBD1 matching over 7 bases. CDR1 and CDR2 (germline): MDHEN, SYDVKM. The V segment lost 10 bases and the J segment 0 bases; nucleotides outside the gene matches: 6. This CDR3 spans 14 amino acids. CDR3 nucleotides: TGTGCCACCCAGACAGGGTTTAGCAATCAGCCCCAGCATTTT. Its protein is CATQTGFSNQPQHF.

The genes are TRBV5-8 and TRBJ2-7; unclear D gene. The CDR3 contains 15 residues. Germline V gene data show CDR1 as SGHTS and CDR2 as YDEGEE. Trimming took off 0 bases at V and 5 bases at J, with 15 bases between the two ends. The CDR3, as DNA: TGTGCCAGCAGCTTGGATGGAAAACAGCGCGACGAGCAGTACTTC. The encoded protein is CASSLDGKQRDEQYF.

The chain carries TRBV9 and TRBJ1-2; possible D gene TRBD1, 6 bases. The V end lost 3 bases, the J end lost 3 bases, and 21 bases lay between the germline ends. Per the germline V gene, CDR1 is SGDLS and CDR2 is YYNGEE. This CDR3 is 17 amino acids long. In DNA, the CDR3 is TGTGCCAGCAGCGAGAAGCCTAACTCACAGGGCTACTATGGCTACACCTTC. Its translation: CASSEKPNSQGYYGYTF.

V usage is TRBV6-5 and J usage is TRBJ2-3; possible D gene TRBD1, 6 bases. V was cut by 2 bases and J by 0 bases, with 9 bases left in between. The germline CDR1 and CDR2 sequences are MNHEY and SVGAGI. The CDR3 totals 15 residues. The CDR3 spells CASSYQQGSTDTQYF. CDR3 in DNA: TGTGCCAGCAGTTACCAACAGGGTAGCACAGATACGCAGTATTTT.

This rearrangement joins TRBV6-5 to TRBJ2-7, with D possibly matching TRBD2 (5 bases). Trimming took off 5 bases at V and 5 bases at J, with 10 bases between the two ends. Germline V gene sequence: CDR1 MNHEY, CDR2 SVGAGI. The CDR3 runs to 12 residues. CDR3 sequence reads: CASSNRTHEQYF. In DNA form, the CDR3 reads TGTGCCAGCAGTAATCGGACTCACGAGCAGTACTTC.

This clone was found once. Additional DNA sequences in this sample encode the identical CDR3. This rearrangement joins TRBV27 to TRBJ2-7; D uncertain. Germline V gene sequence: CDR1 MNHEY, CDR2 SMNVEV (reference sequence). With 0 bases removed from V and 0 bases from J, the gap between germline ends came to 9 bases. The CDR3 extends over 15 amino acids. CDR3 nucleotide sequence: TGTGCCAGCAGTTTATCGCTTGGGTCCTCCTACGAGCAGTACTTC. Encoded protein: CASSLSLGSSYEQYF.

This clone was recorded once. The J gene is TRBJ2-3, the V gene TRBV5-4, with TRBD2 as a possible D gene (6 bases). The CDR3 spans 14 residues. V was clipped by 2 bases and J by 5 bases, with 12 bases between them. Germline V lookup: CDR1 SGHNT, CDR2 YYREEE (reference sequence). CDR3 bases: TGTGCCAGCAGCTTCCATGGAGGGGAAGATACGCAGTATTTT. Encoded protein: CASSFHGGEDTQYF.

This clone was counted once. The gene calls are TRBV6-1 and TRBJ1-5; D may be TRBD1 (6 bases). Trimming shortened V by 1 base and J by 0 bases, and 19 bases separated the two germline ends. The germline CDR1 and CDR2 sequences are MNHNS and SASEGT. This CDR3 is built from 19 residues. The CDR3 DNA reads TGTGCCAGCAGTGAAGAGGGGGAGGTATGGGAGCATAGCAATCAGCCCCAGCATTTT. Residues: CASSEEGEVWEHSNQPQHF.

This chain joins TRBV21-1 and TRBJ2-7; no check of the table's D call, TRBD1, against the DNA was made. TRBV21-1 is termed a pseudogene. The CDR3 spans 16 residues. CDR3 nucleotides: TGTGCCAGCAGCAAAGTCCGGACAGGGGGAACCTACGAGCAGTACTTC. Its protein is CASSKVRTGGTYEQYF.